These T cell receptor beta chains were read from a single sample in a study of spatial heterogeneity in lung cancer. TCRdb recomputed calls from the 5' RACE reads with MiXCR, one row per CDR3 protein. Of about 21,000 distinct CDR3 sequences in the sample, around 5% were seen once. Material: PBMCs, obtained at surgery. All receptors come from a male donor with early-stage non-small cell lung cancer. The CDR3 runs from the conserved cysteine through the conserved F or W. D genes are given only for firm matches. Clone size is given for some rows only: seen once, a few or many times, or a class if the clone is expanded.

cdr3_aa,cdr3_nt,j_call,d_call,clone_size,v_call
CASSVGQGHEKLFF,TGTGCCAGCAGTGTGGGACAGGGCCATGAAAAACTGTTTTTT,TRBJ1-4,TRBD1,many,TRBV2
CASGLVTKVAHF,TGTGCTAGTGGTTTGGTAACGAAGGTGGCCCATTTT,TRBJ1-5,.,few,TRBV12-5
CATSDFYTGELFF,TGTGCCACCAGTGATTTCTACACCGGGGAGCTGTTTTTT,TRBJ2-2,.,many,TRBV24-1
CASRIMTGVFF,TGCGCCAGCAGGATAATGACAGGGGTGTTTTTT,TRBJ1-4,TRBD1,many,TRBV5-1
CSVKWTPPTDTQYF,TGCAGCGTTAAATGGACTCCACCCACGGATACGCAGTATTTT,TRBJ2-3,.,.,TRBV29-1
CASSYAGGREKLFF,TGTGCCAGCAGTTACGCCGGGGGGAGGGAAAAACTGTTTTTT,TRBJ1-4,.,many,TRBV6-5
CASSVGRFRKVGLAGPPSYEQYF,TGTGCCAGCAGCGTAGGGAGGTTTCGGAAAGTTGGACTAGCGGGTCCACCCTCCTACGAGCAGTACTTC,TRBJ2-7,TRBD2,many,TRBV9
CASSSDRAGTQYF,TGTGCCAGCAGTTCGGACAGGGCGGGGACCCAGTACTTC,TRBJ2-5,TRBD1,many,TRBV6-5
CASSLGHEETQYF,TGTGCCAGCAGCTTGGGACATGAAGAGACCCAGTACTTC,TRBJ2-5,.,many,TRBV7-8
CASSIGDRDRNQPQHF,TGTGCCAGTAGTATAGGGGACAGGGACCGAAATCAGCCCCAGCATTTT,TRBJ1-5,TRBD1,few,TRBV19
CASSQSGSNYGYTF,TGTGCCAGCAGCCAGTCAGGCAGTAACTATGGCTACACCTTC,TRBJ1-2,.,many,TRBV7-2
CASSPVLSTNEKLFF,TGTGCCAGCTCACCGGTTTTGTCAACTAATGAAAAACTGTTTTTT,TRBJ1-4,.,few,TRBV18
CASSYSKRPNTEAFF,TGTGCCAGCAGTTACTCGAAGCGTCCGAACACTGAAGCTTTCTTT,TRBJ1-1,.,few,TRBV6-5
CASSLLAGVSYNEQFF,TGTGCCAGCAGCTTGTTAGCGGGAGTGAGTTACAATGAGCAGTTCTTC,TRBJ2-1,TRBD2,many,TRBV5-6
CASSRKPTGAYTGELFF,TGTGCCAGCAGTAGAAAACCGACAGGAGCCTACACCGGGGAGCTGTTTTTT,TRBJ2-2,.,many,TRBV6-5
CASSQVRYETQYF,TGTGCCAGCAGCCAAGTTCGGTACGAGACCCAGTACTTC,TRBJ2-5,.,many,TRBV14
CASSPAGNQPQHF,TGTGCCAGCTCACCAGCAGGCAATCAGCCCCAGCATTTT,TRBJ1-5,.,many,TRBV18
CSAVTGDYNEQFF,TGCAGTGCGGTCACGGGAGATTACAATGAGCAGTTCTTC,TRBJ2-1,.,few,TRBV20-1
CASSPLLTEAFF,TGTGCCAGCAGCCCCCTGCTCACTGAAGCTTTCTTT,TRBJ1-1,.,many,TRBV7-9
CASSFSGRGPSTDTQYF,TGTGCCAGCAGTTTTAGCGGGAGGGGACCTAGCACAGATACGCAGTATTTT,TRBJ2-3,TRBD2,many,TRBV5-6
CASSHPFRGHEQYF,TGTGCCAGCAGTCACCCCTTCCGCGGCCACGAGCAGTACTTC,TRBJ2-7,.,many,TRBV2
CASTSASGYGTGELFF,TGTGCCAGCACCTCAGCCTCGGGATATGGCACCGGGGAGCTGTTTTTT,TRBJ2-2,.,medium-sized,TRBV9
CASSLWEGGGPSDTQYF,TGTGCCAGCAGTTTATGGGAAGGGGGAGGGCCATCAGATACGCAGTATTTT,TRBJ2-3,.,few,TRBV27
CSARKDSEVGTQYF,TGCAGTGCTAGAAAGGACAGTGAGGTTGGGACCCAGTACTTC,TRBJ2-5,.,many,TRBV20-1
CASSLAGGLSNQPQHF,TGTGCCAGCAGTTTGGCAGGGGGCCTTAGCAATCAGCCCCAGCATTTT,TRBJ1-5,TRBD1,medium-sized,TRBV28
CATSSGGQGGDTQYF,TGTGCCACCAGCAGCGGGGGACAGGGAGGGGATACGCAGTATTTT,TRBJ2-3,TRBD1,many,TRBV15
CASSRLGTETEQYF,TGCGCCAGCAGCCGATTGGGAACAGAAACGGAGCAGTACTTC,TRBJ2-7,.,many,TRBV5-1
CASSRVSIRSGANVLTF,TGTGCCAGCAGCCGGGTGTCGATCCGCTCTGGGGCCAACGTCCTGACTTTC,TRBJ2-6,.,.,TRBV21-1
CASSFRTGGNTIYF,TGTGCCAGCAGTTTCCGGACAGGGGGAAACACCATATATTTT,TRBJ1-3,TRBD1,few,TRBV6-6
CASSFSGNTIYF,TGTGCCAGCAGTTTCTCTGGAAACACCATATATTTT,TRBJ1-3,.,medium-sized,TRBV27
CASSPAEGTEAFF,TGTGCCAGCTCACCAGCGGAGGGGACTGAAGCTTTCTTT,TRBJ1-1,.,many,TRBV18
CATSDSWTGGKKETQYF,TGTGCCACCAGTGATTCTTGGACAGGGGGAAAGAAAGAGACCCAGTACTTC,TRBJ2-5,TRBD1,many,TRBV24-1
CASSQEVGSRYNEQFF,TGCGCCAGCAGCCAAGAGGTTGGCTCCAGATACAATGAGCAGTTCTTC,TRBJ2-1,.,many,TRBV4-3
CASSPPAGQETQYF,TGTGCCAGCAGCCCCCCGGCAGGTCAAGAGACCCAGTACTTC,TRBJ2-5,.,many,TRBV5-5
CASSTTSGSTYNEQFF,TGTGCCAGCAGCACAACTAGCGGTTCAACCTACAATGAGCAGTTCTTC,TRBJ2-1,TRBD2,medium-sized,TRBV11-2
CASGDRSMKAFF,TGTGCCAGCGGCGACAGATCCATGAAGGCTTTCTTT,TRBJ1-1,.,few,TRBV7-9
CSAWDRVTDTQYF,TGCAGCGCCTGGGACAGGGTCACAGATACGCAGTATTTT,TRBJ2-3,TRBD1,many,TRBV29-1
CASRTNSLGVGIQYF,TGTGCCAGCAGGACAAACTCGTTGGGAGTGGGCATTCAGTACTTC,TRBJ2-4,.,.,TRBV2
CASSPRTGRRDEQFF,TGTGCTAGCAGCCCCCGGACAGGACGGAGGGATGAGCAGTTCTTC,TRBJ2-1,.,many,TRBV7-7
CASSSRGYYEQYF,TGTGCCAGCAGCTCCAGGGGGTACTACGAGCAGTACTTC,TRBJ2-7,TRBD1,medium-sized,TRBV5-6
CASSSGLAANNEQFF,TGTGCCAGCAGTTCGGGACTAGCGGCGAACAATGAGCAGTTCTTC,TRBJ2-1,TRBD2,many,TRBV27
CASEGGTGTRDTQYF,TGTGCCAGCGAGGGGGGGACAGGGACGAGAGATACGCAGTATTTT,TRBJ2-3,TRBD1,many,TRBV7-9
CASSGGTSGRAGETQYF,TGTGCCAGCAGTGGCGGGACTAGCGGGAGGGCCGGCGAGACCCAGTACTTC,TRBJ2-5,TRBD2,many,TRBV6-6
CASSDISGGPGTEAFF,TGTGCCAGCAGTGATATTAGCGGGGGCCCGGGCACTGAAGCTTTCTTT,TRBJ1-1,.,many,TRBV2
CASSLETAKNIQYF,TGTGCCAGCAGCTTAGAAACAGCCAAAAACATTCAGTACTTC,TRBJ2-4,.,medium-sized,TRBV11-2
CASSTAGTGEEKLFF,TGTGCCAGCAGCACCGCCGGGACAGGGGAAGAAAAACTGTTTTTT,TRBJ1-4,TRBD1,many,TRBV13
CSVESSAAGTNTGELFF,TGCAGCGTTGAATCCTCCGCGGCGGGGACAAACACCGGGGAGCTGTTTTTT,TRBJ2-2,.,.,TRBV29-1
CSARAGTETQYF,TGCAGTGCTAGGGCCGGGACGGAGACCCAGTACTTC,TRBJ2-5,.,few,TRBV20-1